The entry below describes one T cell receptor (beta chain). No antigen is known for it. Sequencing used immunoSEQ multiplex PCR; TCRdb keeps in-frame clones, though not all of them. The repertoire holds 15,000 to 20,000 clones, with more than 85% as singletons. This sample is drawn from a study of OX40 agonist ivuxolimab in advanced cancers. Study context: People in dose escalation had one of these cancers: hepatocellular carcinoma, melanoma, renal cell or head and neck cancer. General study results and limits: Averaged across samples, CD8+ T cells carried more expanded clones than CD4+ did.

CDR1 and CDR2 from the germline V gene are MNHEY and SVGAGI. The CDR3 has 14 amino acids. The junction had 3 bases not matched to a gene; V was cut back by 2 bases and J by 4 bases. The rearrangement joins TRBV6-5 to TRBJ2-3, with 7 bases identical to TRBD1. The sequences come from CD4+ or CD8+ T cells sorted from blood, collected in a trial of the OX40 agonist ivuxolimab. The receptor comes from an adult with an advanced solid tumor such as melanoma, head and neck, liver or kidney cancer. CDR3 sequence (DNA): TGTGCCAGCAGTTACGTACAGGGGTCAGATACGCAGTATTTT. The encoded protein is CASSYVQGSDTQYF.